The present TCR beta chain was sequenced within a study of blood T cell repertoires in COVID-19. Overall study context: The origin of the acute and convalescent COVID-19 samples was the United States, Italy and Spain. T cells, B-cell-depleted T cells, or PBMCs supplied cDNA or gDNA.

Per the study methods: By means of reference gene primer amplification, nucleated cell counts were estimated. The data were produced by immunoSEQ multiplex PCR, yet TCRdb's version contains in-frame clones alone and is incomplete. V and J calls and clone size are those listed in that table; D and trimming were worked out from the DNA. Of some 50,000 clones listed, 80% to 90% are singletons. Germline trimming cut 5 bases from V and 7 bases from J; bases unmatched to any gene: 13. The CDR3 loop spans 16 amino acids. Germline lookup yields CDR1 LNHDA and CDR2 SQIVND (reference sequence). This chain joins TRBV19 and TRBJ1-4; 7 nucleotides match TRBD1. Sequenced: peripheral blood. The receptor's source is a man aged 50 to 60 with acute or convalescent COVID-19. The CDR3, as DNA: TGTGCCAGTAGTCCCGGAGGGGGCCAGGCGGGTGAAAAACTGTTTTTT. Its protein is CASSPGGGQAGEKLFF. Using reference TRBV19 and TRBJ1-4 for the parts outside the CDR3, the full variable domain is DGGITQSPKYLFRKEGQNVTLSCEQNLNHDAMYWYRQDPGQGLRLIYYSQIVNDFQKGDIAEGYSVSREKKESFPLTVTSAQKNPTAFYLCASSPGGGQAGEKLFFGSGTQLSVL.